This TCR beta chain was obtained from a study of OX40 agonist ivuxolimab in advanced cancers. Details on this clone: Antigen unknown.

The CDR3 totals 17 residues. The V and J ends lost 4 bases and 4 bases, in that order; junction bases with no gene match: 14. Germline CDR1 and CDR2: SGHRS and YFSETQ. Measured with immunoSEQ multiplex PCR; TCRdb has only the in-frame clones, and not every one. The sample contains 50,000 or so clones, approximately 86% of which appear only once. Regarding the study as a whole: There were also nonresponders showing low normalized T-cell clonal expansion. CD8+ T cells were the subset that, on average, had more expanded clones than CD4+.

The rearrangement links TRBV5-1 to TRBJ1-1; 9 bases map to TRBD1. This specimen consisted of CD4+ or CD8+ T cells sorted from blood, obtained in a trial of the OX40 agonist ivuxolimab. The sequence derives from an adult with an advanced solid tumor such as melanoma, head and neck, liver or kidney cancer. CDR3 sequence (DNA): TGCGCCAGCAGCCCCCAAGCCGTAGGGACAGGGCCCACTGAAGCTTTCTTT. It is translated as CASSPQAVGTGPTEAFF.